The present TCR beta chain was sequenced within a study of CD8 T cells in ankylosing spondylitis. Study-wide points: It appeared that ankylosing spondylitis blood was characterized by a TCR beta motif of several highly homologous variants. Peripheral blood held disease-linked clones only at relatively low frequency, and these were CD8+. There was reportedly significant enrichment of clones that were disease-linked in matched ankylosing spondylitis synovial fluid. A number of the motif variants had already been described in reactive arthritis synovial fluid and blood.

Researchers built TCR beta libraries using quantitative 5'-RACE with molecular barcodes. TCRdb redid the calling of the 5' RACE reads with MiXCR, one entry per CDR3 protein. Of about 220,000 distinct CDR3 sequences listed, around 7.9% were seen once; the top ten hold over 12%. This CDR3 contains 14 residues. The V and J ends lost 6 bases and 0 bases respectively, with 12 bases between them. In its sample, this clonotype was seen many times. The antigen is not known. The chain couples TRBV12-3 or TRBV12-4 to TRBJ2-7, with D tentatively TRBD1 (6 bases). The TCR sequence derives from a male donor with ankylosing spondylitis. The material sequenced was blood, either unsorted or a sorted T cell fraction (not recorded which). The CDR3 sequence: CASSPGTFSYEQYF. The CDR3 DNA follows: TGTGCCAGCAGCCCCGGGACATTCTCCTACGAGCAGTACTTC.